The clone carrying this TCR beta chain has a handful of counts. Antigen unknown. These donors, healthy bone marrow donors, were studied. PCR used 60 Vbeta primers and 13 Jbeta primers. Some clones are missing from TCRdb's copy, which holds only in-frame ones; the method was immunoSEQ multiplex PCR. This sample has about 150,000 clones, with about 85% found just once. This sample was taken from a study of cytomegalovirus exposure and HLA in healthy donors. The study's findings and limits: In a later analysis, TCR beta V- and J-gene trimming was associated with a missense DCLRE1C variant. Further analysis, carried out later, found HLA-associated TCR beta chains more clonally expanded than equally common other chains.

Germline trimming cut 7 bases from V and 2 bases from J; bases unmatched to any gene: 8. The germline V gene encodes CDR1 MNHEY and CDR2 SMNVEV (reference sequence). This CDR3 spans 16 amino acids. The TCR originated in a woman under 30 in good health and CMV-seronegative. This chain joins TRBV27 and TRBJ2-3; TRBD2 matches at 11 bases. Sequenced: PBMCs. The CDR3 DNA sequence: TGTGCCAGCACCCCCTTAGCGGGGGGGTTCACAGATACGCAGTATTTT. Protein: CASTPLAGGFTDTQYF.